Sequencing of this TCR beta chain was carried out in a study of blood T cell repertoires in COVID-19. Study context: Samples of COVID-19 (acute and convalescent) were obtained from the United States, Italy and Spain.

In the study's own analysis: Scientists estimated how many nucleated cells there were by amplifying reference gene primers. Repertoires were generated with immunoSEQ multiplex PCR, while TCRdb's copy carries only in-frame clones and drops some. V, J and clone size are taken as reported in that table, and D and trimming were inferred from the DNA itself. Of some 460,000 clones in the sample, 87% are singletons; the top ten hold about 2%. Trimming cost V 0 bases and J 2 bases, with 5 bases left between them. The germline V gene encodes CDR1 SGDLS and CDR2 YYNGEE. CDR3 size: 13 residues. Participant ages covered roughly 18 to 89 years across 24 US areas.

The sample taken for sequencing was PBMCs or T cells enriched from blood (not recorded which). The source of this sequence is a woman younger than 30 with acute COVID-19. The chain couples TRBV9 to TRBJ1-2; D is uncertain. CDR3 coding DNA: TGTGCCAGCAGCGTAGCCTTAAACTATGGCTACACCTTC. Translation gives CASSVALNYGYTF.